The 14 T cell receptor beta chains below were found in one sample sequenced in a study of T cell changes during pregnancy in multiple sclerosis. The table came from immunoSEQ multiplex PCR; TCRdb's copy has only in-frame clones and leaves some out. The sample contains over 60,000 clones, about nine tenths of which appear only once. The material sequenced was peripheral blood, taken in the third trimester of pregnancy. These receptors were collected from a female donor in good health, enrolled as a control in a pregnancy study.

The V gene is TRBV11-3, the J gene TRBJ2-7; tentatively, D is TRBD2 (6 bases). The V end lost 1 base, the J end lost 3 bases, and 16 bases lay between the germline ends. CDR3 length: 16 amino acids. The V gene's germline CDR1 is SGHNT and CDR2 YENEEA. The CDR3 DNA is TGTGCCAGCAGCTTAGCCACCGGGACTGGGAACTACGAGCAGTACTTC. Protein: CASSLATGTGNYEQYF.

The chain uses TRBV27 and TRBJ2-1; 14 bases fit TRBD2. CDR1 is MNHEY, CDR2 SMNVEV, per germline (reference sequence). After removal of 6 bases from V and 8 bases from J, the junction contained 3 bases not matched to a gene. The CDR3 runs 14 residues. Here the CDR3 DNA reads TGTGCCAGCAGATGGGGACTAGCGGGGGATGAGCAGTTCTTC. Translated, it gives CASRWGLAGDEQFF.

The genes are TRBV5-4 and TRBJ2-1; D unresolved. Trimming removed 2 bases from V and 1 base from J, with 7 bases in between. Germline V gene data show CDR1 as SGHNT and CDR2 as YYREEE (reference sequence). The CDR3 length is 14 residues. The CDR3 region has the DNA TGTGCCAGCAGCTTAGCCCAATCCTACAATGAGCAGTTCTTC. This translates into CASSLAQSYNEQFF.

J is TRBJ2-1 and V is TRBV27; D is unresolved. The V end was cut by 2 bases, the J end by 5 bases, with 7 bases between. The CDR3 sequence is 13 residues long. CDR1 is MNHEY and CDR2 is SMNVEV in the germline V gene (reference sequence). The CDR3 loop is CASSLPLHNEQFF. CDR3 bases: TGTGCCAGCAGTTTACCCCTACACAATGAGCAGTTCTTC.

This clone was detected only a few times. The V gene is TRBV29-1, the J gene TRBJ2-1; 10 positions match TRBD2. Germline CDR1 and CDR2: SQVTM and ANQGSEA. The CDR3 extends over 14 amino acids. V shed 2 bases and J 5 bases; nucleotides not matched to a gene: 3. The CDR3 sequence is CSVEPSGRHNEQFF. CDR3 sequence (DNA): TGCAGCGTTGAACCTAGCGGGAGACACAATGAGCAGTTCTTC.

This sequence joins TRBV28 and TRBJ1-3, with D uncertain. Germline V lookup: CDR1 MDHEN, CDR2 SYDVKM. The CDR3 loop spans 14 amino acids. The V end lost 2 bases, the J end lost 5 bases, and 10 bases lay between the germline ends. CDR3 amino acids: CASSLPSTRNTIYF. The CDR3 DNA reads TGTGCCAGCAGTTTACCATCAACTAGAAACACCATATATTTT.

The V gene is TRBV7-9, the J gene TRBJ2-1; the match to TRBD1 covers 11 bases. The CDR3 loop spans 18 amino acids. J gave up 0 bases and V 5 bases, and 9 bases lay outside the gene matches. From germline, CDR1 is SEHNR and CDR2 FQNEAQ (reference sequence). Here the CDR3 DNA reads TGTGCCAGCAGCACCGGACAGGGGGCTAAGAGCTCCTACAATGAGCAGTTCTTC. It is translated as CASSTGQGAKSSYNEQFF.

The chain combines TRBV19 with TRBJ1-2, with a tentative D call TRBD1 (5 bases). V lost 6 bases and J lost 3, with 14 bases in between. Germline V gene sequence: CDR1 LNHDA, CDR2 SQIVND (reference sequence). The CDR3 has 14 amino acids. This chain's CDR3 is CASRLDSQYYGYTF. The DNA for the CDR3 is TGTGCCAGTAGACTTGACAGTCAGTACTATGGCTACACCTTC.

The rearrangement links TRBV5-1 to TRBJ1-3, with TRBD1 matching 8 bases. V shed 0 bases, J shed 0 bases, and the junction held 8 bases outside the gene matches. CDR3 length: 18 residues. Per germline, CDR1 SGHRS and CDR2 YFSETQ. Here the CDR3 reads CASSLDRAGGSSGNTIYF. Here the CDR3 DNA reads TGCGCCAGCAGCTTGGATCGGGCAGGGGGCAGCTCTGGAAACACCATATATTTT.

V usage is TRBV5-1 and J usage is TRBJ2-3, with TRBD2 matching over 11 bases. The V and J ends lost 4 bases and 2 bases, in that order; junction bases with no gene match: 6. CDR1 and CDR2 from the germline V gene are SGHRS and YFSETQ. CDR3 size: 16 residues. The CDR3 loop is CASSPRLAGPTDTQYF. In DNA, the CDR3 is TGCGCCAGCAGCCCCCGACTAGCGGGGCCCACAGATACGCAGTATTTT.

V gene TRBV6-6 combines with J gene TRBJ2-7; D ambiguous. The V gene's germline CDR1 is MNHNY and CDR2 SVGAGI (reference sequence). Trimming pared 6 bases from V and 3 bases from J, leaving 21 bases between. The CDR3 extends over 16 amino acids. The CDR3 coding sequence is TGTGCCAGCAGCCGACTCAGATACGACCAGATCTACGAGCAGTACTTC. It encodes CASSRLRYDQIYEQYF.

This clone came up once. V usage is TRBV6-6 and J usage is TRBJ1-1, with D tentatively TRBD1 (6 bases). CDR1 is MNHNY and CDR2 is SVGAGI in the germline V gene (reference sequence). The CDR3 consists of 10 residues. Between the trimmed V and J ends, which lost 6 bases and 8 bases, there was a span of 7 bases. The CDR3 sequence: CASRTGEAFF. The CDR3 DNA is TGTGCCAGCAGGACAGGCGAAGCTTTCTTT.

This clone was recorded once. The V gene is TRBV9, the J gene TRBJ1-1, with D perhaps matching TRBD1 (6 bases). The V gene's germline CDR1 is SGDLS and CDR2 YYNGEE. Deletions cut 0 bases from V and 3 bases from J, with 9 bases between. The CDR3 runs 14 residues. CDR3 nucleotides: TGTGCCAGCAGCGTAGTAGGGGGGGACACTGAAGCTTTCTTT. Translation: CASSVVGGDTEAFF. The full variable domain, rest sourced from reference TRBV9 and TRBJ1-1, is DSGVTQTPKHLITATGQRVTLRCSPRSGDLSVYWYQQSLDQGLQFLIQYYNGEERAKGNILERFSAQQFPDLHSELNLSSLELGDSALYFCASSVVGGDTEAFFGQGTRLTVV.

The chain couples TRBV7-2 to TRBJ2-5, with D perhaps TRBD1 (5 bases). Germline values: CDR1 SGHTA, CDR2 FQGNSA. The CDR3 is made up of 14 amino acids. V shed 1 base and J shed 4 bases, with 10 bases lying between them. CDR3: CASSLEAGPETQYF. Written as DNA, the CDR3 is TGTGCCAGCAGCTTAGAGGCAGGGCCAGAGACCCAGTACTTC.